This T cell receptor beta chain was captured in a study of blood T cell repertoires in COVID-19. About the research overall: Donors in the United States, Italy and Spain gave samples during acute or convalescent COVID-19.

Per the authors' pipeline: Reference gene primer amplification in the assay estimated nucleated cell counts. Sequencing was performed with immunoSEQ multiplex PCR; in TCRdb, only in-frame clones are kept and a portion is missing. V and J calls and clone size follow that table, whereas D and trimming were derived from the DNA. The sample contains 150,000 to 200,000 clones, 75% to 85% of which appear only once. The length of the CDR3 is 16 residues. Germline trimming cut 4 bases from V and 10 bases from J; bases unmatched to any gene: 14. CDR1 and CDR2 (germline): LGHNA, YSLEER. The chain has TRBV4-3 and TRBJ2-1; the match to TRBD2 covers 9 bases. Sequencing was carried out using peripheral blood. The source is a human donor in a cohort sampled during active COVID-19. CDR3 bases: TGCGCCAGCAGCCCGGAGGGGCGGGAGGGCCATCGGGAGCAGTTCTTC. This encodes CASSPEGREGHREQFF.